This TCR beta chain originates from a study of cytomegalovirus exposure and HLA in healthy donors. PCR was performed using 60 Vbeta and 13 Jbeta primers. Profiled with immunoSEQ multiplex PCR; TCRdb holds only in-frame clones, not every one. This sample's table has around 200,000 clones. The CDR3 loop spans 15 amino acids. Germline CDR1 reads MNHNS; CDR2 reads SASEGT. A word on this clone: Its specificity is not known. An end of the junction does not agree with germline; a read error may underlie this.

The study's findings and limits: TCR beta chain V- and J-gene trimming was linked, in a later analysis, to a missense variant in DCLRE1C.

The receptor's source is a woman in her 30s in good health and CMV-seropositive. The chain is built from TRBV6-1 and TRBJ2-5; TRBD2 agrees at 11 bases. The closer fit of TRBJ2-7 to the DNA end suggests the J call may be wrong. The sequenced material came from PBMCs. CDR3 bases: TGTGCCAGCAATGAAGCTGGGACTAGCGGATACGAGCAGTACTTC. Amino acids: CASNEAGTSGYEQYF.